The 20 T cell receptor beta chains given below trace back to one sample, sequenced in a study of identical twins. One entry per CDR3 protein, called by TCRdb with MiXCR from the 5' RACE reads. The sample records approximately 620,000 distinct CDR3 sequences, under 9% being singletons. The same specimen was also included in a second study, on yellow fever vaccine responses in identical twins.

Sequenced material: PBMCs. Every receptor here comes from a woman aged 18-29 years in good health.

This clonotype appeared many times. The CDR3 nucleotides read TGTGCCAGCAGTTTATGGCAAGGCCCCGATTACGAGCAGTACTTC. Translating it yields CASSLWQGPDYEQYF. V usage is TRBV28 and J usage is TRBJ2-7, with D unclear. There are 15 residues in the CDR3. Trimming cost V 0 bases and J 4 bases, with 13 bases left between them. Germline loops: CDR1 MDHEN, CDR2 SYDVKM.

The chain combines TRBV25-1 with TRBJ1-3; unclear D gene. V gave up 6 bases and J gave up 6 bases, with 9 bases separating them. This CDR3 contains 12 residues. CDR1 is MGHDK and CDR2 is SYGVNS in the germline V gene. In DNA form, the CDR3 reads TGTGCCAGCAGGCGACCTGAAAACACCATATATTTT. Protein product: CASRRPENTIYF.

The rearrangement joins TRBV7-2 to TRBJ2-1, with D unresolved. The V end lost 5 bases, the J end lost 6 bases, and 17 bases lay between the germline ends. The CDR3 consists of 15 residues. CDR1 is SGHTA, CDR2 FQGNSA, per germline. The CDR3 coding sequence is TGTGCCAGCAGCCCATCTGGGGATCCCTCCAATGAGCAGTTCTTC. Amino acids: CASSPSGDPSNEQFF.

This clonotype came up a few times. The chain carries TRBV12-3 or TRBV12-4 and TRBJ2-1, with D possibly being TRBD2 (5 bases). The V end was cut by 3 bases, the J end by 5 bases, with 11 bases between. This CDR3 region has 14 residues. CDR3 sequence (DNA): TGTGCCAGCAGTTTGCTAGCTCTTGACAATGAGCAGTTCTTC. The encoded protein is CASSLLALDNEQFF.

CDR3 in DNA: TGTGCCAGCAGCCCCCGGAGACTAGCGACTTACGAGCAGTACTTC. It codes for CASSPRRLATYEQYF. The rearrangement links TRBV4-2 to TRBJ2-7; 8 nucleotides agree with TRBD2. The CDR3 has 15 residues. Germline loops: CDR1 LGHNA, CDR2 YNFKEQ. Trimming at V came to 4 bases and at J to 4 bases, leaving 9 bases not matched to a gene.

The V and J genes are TRBV20-1 and TRBJ2-3; 8 nucleotides match TRBD2. The length of the CDR3 is 15 residues. Germline V gene sequence: CDR1 DFQATT, CDR2 SNEGSKA (reference sequence). V lost 0 bases and J lost 1; bases outside the gene matches: 3. This CDR3 reads CSARDPRGGTDTQYF. CDR3 in DNA: TGCAGTGCTAGAGATCCGCGGGGGGGCACAGATACGCAGTATTTT.

This chain links TRBV5-1 with TRBJ2-3; D gene unclear. Germline CDR1 reads SGHRS; CDR2 reads YFSETQ. The V gene lost 4 bases and the J gene lost 2 bases, with 14 bases spanning the gap. The CDR3 is 15 amino acids. In DNA form, the CDR3 reads TGCGCCAGCAGCCCGAACGTCCAGTCCACAGATACGCAGTATTTT. It codes for CASSPNVQSTDTQYF.

This clonotype was picked up a small number of times. This chain connects TRBV7-9 to TRBJ2-5; 8 bases match TRBD1. With 3 bases clipped from V and 0 bases from J, the junction kept 6 bases outside the gene matches. The CDR3 extends over 16 amino acids. Germline V gives CDR1 SEHNR, CDR2 FQNEAQ (reference sequence). In DNA, the CDR3 is TGTGCCAGCAGCTTCACAGGGGGGCCCTACCAAGAGACCCAGTACTTC. Translated: CASSFTGGPYQETQYF.

Turning to this clonotype: The final CDR3 position lacks the conserved phenylalanine or tryptophan, pointing to a likely read error. No DNA is shown, since the ends of the CDR3 on it are uncertain; the CDR3 is the one TCRdb lists. This chain uses TRBV21-1 with TRBJ2-7; the table's D call, TRBD1, has no DNA check behind it. TRBV21-1 is noted as a pseudogene. Termini included, the CDR3 measures 9 amino acids. The CDR3 spells CASSLDRDR.

This sequence joins TRBV11-2 and TRBJ2-7, with unresolved D. This CDR3 has 13 residues. CDR1 is SGHAT, CDR2 FQNNGV, per germline. Trimming removed 5 bases from V and 4 bases from J, with 12 bases in between. Here the CDR3 reads CASSREWAYEQYF. CDR3 coding DNA: TGTGCCAGCAGCCGCGAATGGGCTTACGAGCAGTACTTC.

The chain has TRBV29-1 and TRBJ2-7, with D maybe TRBD1 (5 bases). The germline gives CDR1 SQVTM, CDR2 ANQGSEA. Trimming took off 4 bases at V and 2 bases at J, with 15 bases between the two ends. The CDR3 has 14 amino acids. CDR3 nucleotides: TGCAGCGTTGTACGGCAGGGATCCACCTACGAGCAGTACTTC. Translating gives CSVVRQGSTYEQYF.

The chain combines TRBV12-3 or TRBV12-4 with TRBJ1-5; 10 positions agree with TRBD1. With V trimmed by 3 bases and J by 2 bases, 13 bases remained unmatched. The CDR3 runs to 19 residues. The CDR3 DNA follows: TGTGCCAGCAGTTTGATCAGACAGGGGGCATCTGGGGGCAATCAGCCCCAGCATTTT. Residues: CASSLIRQGASGGNQPQHF.

The CDR3 coding sequence is TGTGCCAGCAGTGAAGCGGGGGCAGCAGATACGCAGTATTTT. Amino acids: CASSEAGAADTQYF. The chain links TRBV6-4 to TRBJ2-3; 8 bases map to TRBD2. V lost 3 bases and J lost 4; bases outside the gene matches: 3. This CDR3 is built from 14 residues. The germline V gene has CDR1 MRHNA and CDR2 SNTAGT.

J is TRBJ2-3 and V is TRBV20-1; D not resolved. This CDR3 comprises 11 residues. The V end was cut by 5 bases, the J end by 11 bases, with 14 bases between. Looked up from germline, CDR1 is DFQATT and CDR2 is SNEGSKA (reference sequence). CDR3 residues: CSARTTLWQYF. In DNA, the CDR3 is TGCAGTGCTCGGACCACTCTCTGGCAGTATTTT.

This chain joins TRBV28 and TRBJ2-1; the D gene could be TRBD1 or TRBD2 (5 bases each). The V gene's germline CDR1 is MDHEN and CDR2 SYDVKM. V lost 3 bases and J lost 9, with 15 bases in between. This CDR3 contains 14 residues. As DNA, the CDR3 is TGTGCCAGCAGTTTTCAAATCGCTGGGGGTGAGCAGTTCTTC. Its protein is CASSFQIAGGEQFF.

This clonotype was observed many times. The genes are TRBV5-1 and TRBJ1-4, with 9 positions matching TRBD1. CDR3 length: 15 residues. The V segment lost 6 bases and the J segment 0 bases; nucleotides outside the gene matches: 3. Germline V gene sequence: CDR1 SGHRS, CDR2 YFSETQ. The CDR3 nucleotides read TGCGCCAGCAAGACAGGGGGAGCAACTAATGAAAAACTGTTTTTT. It encodes CASKTGGATNEKLFF.

In this sample, this clonotype turned up many times. This chain connects TRBV9 to TRBJ1-4; D ambiguous. The germline V gene has CDR1 SGDLS and CDR2 YYNGEE. The CDR3 extends over 15 amino acids. Trimming took 3 bases from V and 6 from J, leaving 15 bases between them. The CDR3 nucleotides are TGTGCCAGCAGCGCAGGACTGCGGGTCGATGAAAAACTGTTTTTT. This sequence encodes CASSAGLRVDEKLFF.

The rearrangement joins TRBV9 to TRBJ2-7, with TRBD2 as a possible D gene (6 bases). The germline gives CDR1 SGDLS, CDR2 YYNGEE. V lost 0 bases and J 3 bases, leaving 10 bases between the germline ends. This CDR3 has 14 residues. The CDR3 coding sequence is TGTGCCAGCAGCGTAGGACTAGATAACTACGAGCAGTACTTC. Translated: CASSVGLDNYEQYF.

The rearrangement links TRBV6-1 to TRBJ1-4; the D gene is possibly TRBD1 (5 bases). This CDR3 spans 15 amino acids. Trimming cost V 4 bases and J 8 bases, with 17 bases left between them. CDR1 MNHNS and CDR2 SASEGT come from the germline V gene. The CDR3 DNA reads as TGTGCCAGCAGTGTAAGGGCAGTAGGGGAGGAAAAACTGTTTTTT. It yields the protein CASSVRAVGEEKLFF.

This clonotype was seen a handful of times. V usage is TRBV20-1 and J usage is TRBJ1-1; D possibly corresponds to TRBD1 (5 bases). This CDR3 has 13 amino acids. The germline V and J ends were trimmed by 5 bases and 3 bases, with 13 bases remaining between them. Germline CDR1 is DFQATT and CDR2 is SNEGSKA (reference sequence). The CDR3 coding sequence is TGCAGTGCTTCGCGACCGGGGGACACTGAAGCTTTCTTT. It yields the protein CSASRPGDTEAFF.